The rows below give T cell receptor beta chains drawn from one sample of a study of T cells after yellow fever vaccination. TCRdb itself ran the 5' RACE reads through MiXCR, one entry per CDR3 protein. Of approximately 85,000 distinct CDR3 sequences listed, more than 10% were seen once; the top ten hold 20% to 25%. The sample was CD8+ T cells not binding an NS4B(214-222) dextramer, sorted from PBMCs, taken roughly 23 days after the first yellow fever vaccination. The receptors derive from a man between 18 and 35 years old who received the YFV17D yellow fever vaccine. Each CDR3 is given with its conserved first and last residue. The D gene is left open where the match is weak. Not every row has a clone size; where given, it reads once, few, many or a size class.

D gene	clone size	V gene	J gene	CDR3 length	CDR3 DNA	CDR3 protein
NA	few	TRBV29-1	TRBJ2-2	12	TGCAGCGTAACTAGGGGCACCGGGGAGCTGTTTTTT	CSVTRGTGELFF
NA	NA	TRBV7-6	TRBJ1-4	13	TGTGCCAGCAGCGCCACAGGGTCTGAAAAACTGTTTTTT	CASSATGSEKLFF
TRBD2	NA	TRBV5-1	TRBJ2-3	18	TGCGCCAGCAGCTTGTTCTCCGGTCTAGCGGGGGTCACAGATACGCAGTATTTT	CASSLFSGLAGVTDTQYF
TRBD2	NA	TRBV7-8	TRBJ2-5	15	TGTGCCAGCAGCTTAACGCCTAGCGGGGGAGAGACCCAGTACTTC	CASSLTPSGGETQYF
NA	NA	TRBV3-1	TRBJ2-1	14	TGTGCCAGCAGCCCCCCCGGGAGTTACAATGAGCAGTTCTTC	CASSPPGSYNEQFF
NA	NA	TRBV6-1	TRBJ1-1	13	TGTGCCAGTTCGGAGGGGGTGAGCACTGAAGCTTTCTTT	CASSEGVSTEAFF
NA	few	TRBV6-2/TRBV6-3	TRBJ2-5	13	TGTGCCAGCAACGGACACCGCCAAGAGACCCAGTACTTC	CASNGHRQETQYF
NA	NA	TRBV19	TRBJ1-1	14	TGTGCCAGTAGCCCGCCGTCAGGTAACACTGAAGCTTTCTTT	CASSPPSGNTEAFF
NA	NA	TRBV9	TRBJ2-1	15	TGTGCCAGCAGCCCGGGGGAACAGCCCATCTTTGAGCAGTTCTTC	CASSPGEQPIFEQFF
TRBD2	few	TRBV9	TRBJ2-3	15	TGTGCCAGCAGCCGCACCGGGGGGGTAGCAGATACGCAGTATTTT	CASSRTGGVADTQYF